This entry features one T cell receptor beta chain sequence. Its cognate antigen is unknown. The CDR3 covers 15 residues. Germline V gene lookup returns CDR1 MNHEY and CDR2 SVGAGI. The V and J ends lost 4 bases and 6 bases, in that order; junction bases with no gene match: 8. Sequencing used immunoSEQ multiplex PCR; TCRdb keeps in-frame clones, though not all of them. In the table there are 180,000 or so clones, just under 95% of which are singletons. The data stem from a study of T cell responses to AZD1222 COVID-19 vaccine. Overall study findings and caveats: Two doses of AZD1222 preceded a rise in Spike-specific TCR breadth and depth.

The origin of this receptor is an adult who received the MenACWY meningococcal vaccine as a control. Here the sequenced sample was peripheral blood, taken 28 days after the second dose of the MenACWY control vaccine. V gene TRBV6-5 combines with J gene TRBJ1-3, with 8 bases fitting TRBD1. The CDR3 coding sequence is TGTGCCAGCAGTTCCCTGGCGCAGGGGGCAAACACCATATATTTT. The encoded protein is CASSSLAQGANTIYF.